Listed below are T cell receptor beta chains from one sample, sequenced in a study of cytomegalovirus exposure and HLA in healthy donors. Sequencing was performed with immunoSEQ multiplex PCR; in TCRdb, only in-frame clones are kept and a portion is missing. The data show roughly 200,000 clones, 73% seen once. The sequenced material came from PBMCs. The receptors shown here come from a woman aged 25 to 39 in good health and CMV-seronegative. CDR3s include the opening cysteine and the closing phenylalanine or tryptophan. D genes are given only for firm matches. The listing skips clone size in some rows; elsewhere it reads once, few, many or a size class.

J gene: TRBJ1-4
V gene: TRBV29-1
D gene: NA
clone size: NA
CDR3 protein: CSAGFSNEKLFF

J gene: TRBJ1-2
V gene: TRBV29-1
D gene: NA
clone size: NA
CDR3 protein: CSVEDRVANYGYTF

J gene: TRBJ2-7
V gene: TRBV2
D gene: TRBD1
clone size: NA
CDR3 protein: CASSTGTGYSYEQYF

J gene: TRBJ2-5
V gene: TRBV5-5
D gene: NA
clone size: few
CDR3 protein: CASSPMTSSVETQYF

J gene: TRBJ2-3
V gene: TRBV27
D gene: NA
clone size: once
CDR3 protein: CASAGRSTDTQYF

J gene: TRBJ2-7
V gene: TRBV6-1
D gene: TRBD2
clone size: NA
CDR3 protein: CASSSSGGIYEQYF

J gene: TRBJ2-7
V gene: TRBV4-1
D gene: TRBD2
clone size: NA
CDR3 protein: CASSQQAGLGSYEQYF

J gene: TRBJ2-2
V gene: TRBV5-6
D gene: TRBD2
clone size: NA
CDR3 protein: CASSLAGGSGELFF

J gene: TRBJ1-6
V gene: TRBV27
D gene: NA
clone size: NA
CDR3 protein: CASSLFPGVDGNSPLHF

J gene: TRBJ2-5
V gene: TRBV29-1
D gene: TRBD2
clone size: NA
CDR3 protein: CSVALAGGGETQYF

J gene: TRBJ1-2
V gene: TRBV29-1
D gene: NA
clone size: NA
CDR3 protein: CSVSVDRGQAGYTF

J gene: TRBJ1-2
V gene: TRBV15
D gene: NA
clone size: NA
CDR3 protein: CATSRDLSQGWGYTF

J gene: TRBJ2-7
V gene: TRBV7-7
D gene: NA
clone size: NA
CDR3 protein: CASSQRSGVPPVYF

J gene: TRBJ1-2
V gene: TRBV9
D gene: NA
clone size: NA
CDR3 protein: CASSVGPTGYYGYTF

J gene: TRBJ2-2
V gene: TRBV11-2
D gene: NA
clone size: NA
CDR3 protein: CASSFTGRELFF

J gene: TRBJ2-5
V gene: TRBV7-3
D gene: NA
clone size: few
CDR3 protein: CASSAGGSGETQYF

J gene: TRBJ1-1
V gene: TRBV10-3
D gene: NA
clone size: once
CDR3 protein: CAISVLPLPMNTEAFF